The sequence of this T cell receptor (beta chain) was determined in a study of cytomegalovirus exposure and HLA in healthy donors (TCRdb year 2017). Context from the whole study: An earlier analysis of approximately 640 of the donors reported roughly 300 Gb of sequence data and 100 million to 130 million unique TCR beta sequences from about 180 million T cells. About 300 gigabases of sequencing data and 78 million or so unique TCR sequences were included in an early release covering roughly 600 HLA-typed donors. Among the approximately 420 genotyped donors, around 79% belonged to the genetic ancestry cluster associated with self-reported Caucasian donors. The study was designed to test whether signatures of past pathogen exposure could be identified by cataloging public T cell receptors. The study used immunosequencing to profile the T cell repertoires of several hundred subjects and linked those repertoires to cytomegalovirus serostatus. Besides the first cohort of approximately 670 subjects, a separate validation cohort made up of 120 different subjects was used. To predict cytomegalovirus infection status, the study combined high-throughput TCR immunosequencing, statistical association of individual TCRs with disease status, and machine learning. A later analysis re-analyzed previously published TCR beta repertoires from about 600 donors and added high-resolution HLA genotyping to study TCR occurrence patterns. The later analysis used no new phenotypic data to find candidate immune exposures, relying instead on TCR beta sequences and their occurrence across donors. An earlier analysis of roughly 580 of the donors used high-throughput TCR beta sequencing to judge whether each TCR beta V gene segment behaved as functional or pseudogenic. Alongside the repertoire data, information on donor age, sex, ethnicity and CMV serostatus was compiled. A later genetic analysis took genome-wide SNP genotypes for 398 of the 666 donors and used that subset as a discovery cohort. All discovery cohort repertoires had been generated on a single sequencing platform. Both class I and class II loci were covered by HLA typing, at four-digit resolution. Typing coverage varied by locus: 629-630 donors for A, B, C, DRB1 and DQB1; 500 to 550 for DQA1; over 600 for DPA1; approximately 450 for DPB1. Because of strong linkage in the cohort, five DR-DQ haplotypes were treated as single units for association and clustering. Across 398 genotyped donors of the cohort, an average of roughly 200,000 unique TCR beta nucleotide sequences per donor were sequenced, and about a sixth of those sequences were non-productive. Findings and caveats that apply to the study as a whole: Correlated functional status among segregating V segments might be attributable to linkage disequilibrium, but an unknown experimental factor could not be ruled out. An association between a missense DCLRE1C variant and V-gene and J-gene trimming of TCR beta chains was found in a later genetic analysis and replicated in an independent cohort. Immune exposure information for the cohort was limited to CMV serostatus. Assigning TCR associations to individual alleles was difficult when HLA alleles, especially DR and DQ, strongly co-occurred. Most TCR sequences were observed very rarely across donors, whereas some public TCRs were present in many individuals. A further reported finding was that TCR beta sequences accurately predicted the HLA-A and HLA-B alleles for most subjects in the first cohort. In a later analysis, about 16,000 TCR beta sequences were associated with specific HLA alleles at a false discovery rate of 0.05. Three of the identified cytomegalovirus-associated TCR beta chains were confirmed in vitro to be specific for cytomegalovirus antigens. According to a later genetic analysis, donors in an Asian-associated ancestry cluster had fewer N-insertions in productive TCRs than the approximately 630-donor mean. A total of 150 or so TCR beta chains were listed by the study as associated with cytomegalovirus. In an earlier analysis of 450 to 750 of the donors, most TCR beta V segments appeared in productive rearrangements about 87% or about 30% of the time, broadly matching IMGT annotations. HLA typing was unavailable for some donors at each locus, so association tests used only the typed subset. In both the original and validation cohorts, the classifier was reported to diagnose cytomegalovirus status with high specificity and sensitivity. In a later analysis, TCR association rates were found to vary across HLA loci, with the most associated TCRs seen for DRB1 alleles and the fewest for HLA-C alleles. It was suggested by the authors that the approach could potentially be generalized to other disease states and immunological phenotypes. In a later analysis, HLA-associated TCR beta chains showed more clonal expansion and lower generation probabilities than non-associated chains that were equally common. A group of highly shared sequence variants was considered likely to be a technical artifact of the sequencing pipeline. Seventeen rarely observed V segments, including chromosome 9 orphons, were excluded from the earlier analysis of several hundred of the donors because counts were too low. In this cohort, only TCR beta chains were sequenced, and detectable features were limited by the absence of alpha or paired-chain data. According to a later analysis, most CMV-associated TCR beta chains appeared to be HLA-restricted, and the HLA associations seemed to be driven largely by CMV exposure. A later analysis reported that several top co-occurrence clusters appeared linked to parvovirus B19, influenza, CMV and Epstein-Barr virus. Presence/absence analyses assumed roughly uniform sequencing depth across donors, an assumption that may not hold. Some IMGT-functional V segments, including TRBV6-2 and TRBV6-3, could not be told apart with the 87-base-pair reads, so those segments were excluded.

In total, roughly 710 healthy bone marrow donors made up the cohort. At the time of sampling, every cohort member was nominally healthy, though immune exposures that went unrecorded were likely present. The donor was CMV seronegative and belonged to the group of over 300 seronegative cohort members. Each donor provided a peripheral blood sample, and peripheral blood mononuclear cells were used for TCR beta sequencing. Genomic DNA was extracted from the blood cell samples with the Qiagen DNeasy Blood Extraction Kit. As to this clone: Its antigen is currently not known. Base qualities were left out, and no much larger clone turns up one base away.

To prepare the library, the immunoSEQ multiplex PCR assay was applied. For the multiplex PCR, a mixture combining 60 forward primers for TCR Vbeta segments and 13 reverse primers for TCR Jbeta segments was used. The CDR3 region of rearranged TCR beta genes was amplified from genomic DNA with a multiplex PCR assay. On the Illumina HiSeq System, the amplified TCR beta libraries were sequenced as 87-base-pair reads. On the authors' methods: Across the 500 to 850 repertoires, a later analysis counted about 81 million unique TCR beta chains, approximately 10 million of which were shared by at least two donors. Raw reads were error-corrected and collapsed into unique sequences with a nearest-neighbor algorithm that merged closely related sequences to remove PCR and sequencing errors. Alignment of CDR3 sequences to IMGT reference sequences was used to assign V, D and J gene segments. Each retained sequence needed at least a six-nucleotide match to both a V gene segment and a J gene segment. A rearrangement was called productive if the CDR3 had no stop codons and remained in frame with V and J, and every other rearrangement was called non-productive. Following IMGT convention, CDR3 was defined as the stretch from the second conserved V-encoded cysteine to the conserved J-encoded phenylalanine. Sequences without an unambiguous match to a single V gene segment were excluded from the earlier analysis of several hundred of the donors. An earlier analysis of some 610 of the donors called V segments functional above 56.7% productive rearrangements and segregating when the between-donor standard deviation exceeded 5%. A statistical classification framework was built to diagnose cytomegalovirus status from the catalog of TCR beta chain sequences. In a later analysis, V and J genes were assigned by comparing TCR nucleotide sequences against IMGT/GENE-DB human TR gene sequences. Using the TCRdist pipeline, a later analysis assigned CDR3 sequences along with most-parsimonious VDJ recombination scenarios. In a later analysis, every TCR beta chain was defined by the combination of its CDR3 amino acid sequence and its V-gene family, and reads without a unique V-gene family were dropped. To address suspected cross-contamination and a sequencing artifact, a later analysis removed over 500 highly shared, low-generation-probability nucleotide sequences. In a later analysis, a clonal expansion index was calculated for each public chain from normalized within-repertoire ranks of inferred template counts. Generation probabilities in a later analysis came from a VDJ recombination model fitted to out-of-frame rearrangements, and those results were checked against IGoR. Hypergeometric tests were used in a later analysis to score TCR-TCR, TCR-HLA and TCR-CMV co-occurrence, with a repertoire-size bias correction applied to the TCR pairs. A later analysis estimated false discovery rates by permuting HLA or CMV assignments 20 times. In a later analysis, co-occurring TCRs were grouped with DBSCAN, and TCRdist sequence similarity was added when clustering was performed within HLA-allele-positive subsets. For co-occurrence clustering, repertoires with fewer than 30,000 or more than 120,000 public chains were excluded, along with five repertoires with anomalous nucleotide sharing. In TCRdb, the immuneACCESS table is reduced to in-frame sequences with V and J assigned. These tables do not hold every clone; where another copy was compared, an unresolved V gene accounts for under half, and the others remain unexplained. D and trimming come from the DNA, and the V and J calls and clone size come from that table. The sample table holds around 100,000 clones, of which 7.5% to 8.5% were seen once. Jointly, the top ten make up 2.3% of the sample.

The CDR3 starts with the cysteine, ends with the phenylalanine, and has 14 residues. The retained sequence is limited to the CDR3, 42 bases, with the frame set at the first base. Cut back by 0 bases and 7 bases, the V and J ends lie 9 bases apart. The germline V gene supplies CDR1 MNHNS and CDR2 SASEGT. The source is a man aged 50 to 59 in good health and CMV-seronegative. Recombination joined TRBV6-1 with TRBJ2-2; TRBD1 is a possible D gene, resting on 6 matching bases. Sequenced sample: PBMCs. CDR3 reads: CASSEAGAIGELFF. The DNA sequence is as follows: TGTGCCAGCAGTGAAGCGGGGGCGATCGGGGAGCTGTTTTTT.